This TCR beta chain was recorded in a study of monozygotic twins with inflammatory bowel disease. Concerning this clonotype itself: What it binds is not known.

In preparing each TCR library, 3,000 to 4,500 ng of total RNA was used. The template-switching step introduced UMIs that carried a 6-nucleotide sample barcode. TCRdb reanalyzed the 5' RACE reads and collapses them to one entry per CDR3 protein, without DNA. The sample holds about 210,000 distinct CDR3 sequences. The CDR3 is 14 amino acids. Germline assignment: CDR1 LGHDT and CDR2 YNNKEL (reference sequence). Whole-study findings and limits: Clonotypes shared with others were fewer in IBD patients than in healthy twins, especially with disease activity.

The clonotype originates from a human donor with ulcerative colitis or Crohn's disease, or a healthy co-twin of an affected twin (not recorded which). The sequenced sample was blood. This sequence joins TRBV3-1 and TRBJ1-5; the D call of TRBD1 rests on TCRdb alone, since no DNA is present to check it. This CDR3 reads CASSHRRVSQPQHF.